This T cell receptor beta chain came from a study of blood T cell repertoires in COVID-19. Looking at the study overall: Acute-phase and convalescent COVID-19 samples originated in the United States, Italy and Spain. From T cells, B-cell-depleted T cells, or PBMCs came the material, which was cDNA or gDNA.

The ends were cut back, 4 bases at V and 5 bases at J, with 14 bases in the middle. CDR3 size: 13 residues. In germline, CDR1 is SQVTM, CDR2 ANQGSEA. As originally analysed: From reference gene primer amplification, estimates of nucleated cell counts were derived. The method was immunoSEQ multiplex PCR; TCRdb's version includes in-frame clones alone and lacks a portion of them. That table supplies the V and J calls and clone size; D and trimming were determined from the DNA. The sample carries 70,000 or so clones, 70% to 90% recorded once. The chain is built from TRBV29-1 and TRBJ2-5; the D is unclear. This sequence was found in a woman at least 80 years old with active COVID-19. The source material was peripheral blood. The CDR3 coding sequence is TGCAGCGTTGTCCCAGATATGGTCGAGACCCAGTACTTC. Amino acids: CSVVPDMVETQYF.